Shown below are 8 T cell receptor beta chains from a single sample sequenced in a study of vaccination and CD4 T cells after COVID-19. TCRdb re-called the PCR reads through MiXCR, storing one row per CDR3 protein. The sample contains about 39,000 distinct CDR3 sequences, 36% of which appear only once. As to time point: late sampling 161 to 241 days after vaccination in a few convalescent patients. Sample: CD4+ T cells from blood, taken about 7 months after SARS-CoV-2 vaccination. The receptors originated from a human donor who had recovered from COVID-19.

A remark on this clonotype: Its ends do not fully match the called genes, so a read error is possible. The chain is built from TRBV7-3 and TRBJ2-3; tentatively, D is TRBD1 (6 bases). The CDR3 covers 15 residues. Looked up from germline, CDR1 is SGHTA and CDR2 is FQGTGA. As DNA, the CDR3 is TGTGCCAGCAGCCGCGGGTCACAGGGCACAGATACGCGGTATTTT. This sequence encodes CASSRGSQGTDTRYF.

This clonotype has just a few counts. The chain joins TRBV6-1 to TRBJ2-3; 9 bases line up with TRBD2. Germline assignment: CDR1 MNHNS and CDR2 SASEGT. This CDR3 has 17 amino acids. With 7 bases clipped from V and 9 bases from J, the junction kept 20 bases outside the gene matches. CDR3 sequence: CASTYKFGAGGRSTQYF. CDR3 nucleotide sequence: TGTGCCAGCACCTATAAATTCGGGGCGGGAGGGCGGTCAACGCAGTATTTT.

The chain combines TRBV27 with TRBJ2-3; 9 nucleotides match TRBD2. Trimming at V came to 0 bases and at J to 3 bases, leaving 7 bases not matched to a gene. The CDR3 has 17 amino acids. The germline gives CDR1 MNHEY, CDR2 SMNVEV (reference sequence). CDR3 amino acids: CASSLSSGSVVTDTQYF. The CDR3 nucleotides read TGTGCCAGCAGTTTATCTAGCGGGAGCGTCGTAACAGATACGCAGTATTTT.

The rearrangement uses TRBV20-1 and TRBJ2-7, with D possibly matching TRBD2 (6 bases). CDR3 length: 17 residues. The ends were cut back, 0 bases at V and 2 bases at J, with 20 bases in the middle. Looked up from germline, CDR1 is DFQATT and CDR2 is SNEGSKA (reference sequence). This chain's CDR3 is CSARETRQWEVAYEQYF. CDR3 coding DNA: TGCAGTGCTAGAGAAACTAGACAGTGGGAGGTTGCCTACGAGCAGTACTTC.

This clonotype was seen only once. This chain joins TRBV1 and TRBJ2-5; TRBD1, as called in the table, went unchecked against the DNA. TRBV1 is designated a pseudogene. This CDR3 has 18 amino acids. CDR3 DNA sequence: TGCACCAGCAGCCAAGATCTAAGCGCGGGGCATATCTTAGAGACCCAGTACTTC. Its protein is CTSSQDLSAGHILETQYF.

The rearrangement links TRBV2 to TRBJ2-1; no reliable D call. CDR3 length: 12 residues. Looked up from germline, CDR1 is SNHLY and CDR2 is FYNNEI. Trimming took 6 bases from V and 8 from J, leaving 11 bases between them. This CDR3 reads CASRPEPDEQFF. In DNA form, the CDR3 reads TGTGCCAGCAGACCAGAGCCCGATGAGCAGTTCTTC.

This clonotype was recorded a few times. The rearrangement links TRBV24-1 to TRBJ2-2; D is unresolved. This CDR3 has 16 residues. Germline V lookup: CDR1 KGHDR, CDR2 SFDVKD. V was clipped by 10 bases and J by 4 bases, with 21 bases between them. CDR3 in amino acids: CATASSDPPFTGELFF. CDR3 coding DNA: TGTGCCACAGCATCCTCTGATCCGCCCTTCACCGGGGAGCTGTTTTTT.

This chain connects TRBV10-3 to TRBJ2-4; 10 nucleotides align to TRBD2. The germline gives CDR1 ENHRY, CDR2 SYGVKD. Trimming took 10 bases from V and 9 from J; bases not matched to a gene: 9. This CDR3 region has 13 residues. The CDR3 DNA is TGTGCCACCCAGCGGGAGGGCCTTAGCATTCAGTACTTC. Translated, it gives CATQREGLSIQYF.